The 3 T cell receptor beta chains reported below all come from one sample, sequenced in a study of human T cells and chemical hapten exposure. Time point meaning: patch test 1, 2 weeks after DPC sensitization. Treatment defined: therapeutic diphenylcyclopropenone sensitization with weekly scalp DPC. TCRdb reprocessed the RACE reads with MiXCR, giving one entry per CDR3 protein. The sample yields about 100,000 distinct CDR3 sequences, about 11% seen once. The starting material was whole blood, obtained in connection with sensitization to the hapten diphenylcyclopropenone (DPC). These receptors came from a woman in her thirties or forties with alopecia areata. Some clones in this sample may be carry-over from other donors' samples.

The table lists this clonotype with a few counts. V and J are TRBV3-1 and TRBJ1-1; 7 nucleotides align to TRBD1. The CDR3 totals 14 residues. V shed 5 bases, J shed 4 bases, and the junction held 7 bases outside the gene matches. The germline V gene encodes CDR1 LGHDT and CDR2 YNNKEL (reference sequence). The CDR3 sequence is CASSFGQVATEAFF. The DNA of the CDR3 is TGTGCCAGCAGCTTTGGACAGGTGGCCACTGAAGCTTTCTTT. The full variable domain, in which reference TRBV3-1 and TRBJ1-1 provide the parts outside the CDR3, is DTAVSQTPKYLVTQMGNDKSIKCEQNLGHDTMYWYKQDSKKFLKIMFSYNNKELIINETVPNRFSPKSPDKAHLNLHINSLELGDSAVYFCASSFGQVATEAFFGQGTRLTVV.

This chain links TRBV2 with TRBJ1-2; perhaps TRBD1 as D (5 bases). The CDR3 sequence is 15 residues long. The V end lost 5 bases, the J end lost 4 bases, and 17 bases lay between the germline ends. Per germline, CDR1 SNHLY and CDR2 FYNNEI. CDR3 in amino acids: CASSRNEGLLYGYTF. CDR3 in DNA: TGTGCCAGCAGTAGGAATGAGGGACTTCTCTATGGCTACACCTTC. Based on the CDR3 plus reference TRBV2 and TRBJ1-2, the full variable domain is EPEVTQTPSHQVTQMGQEVILRCVPISNHLYFYWYRQILGQKVEFLVSFYNNEISEKSEIFDDQFSVERPDGSNFTLKIRSTKLEDSAMYFCASSRNEGLLYGYTFGSGTRLTVV.

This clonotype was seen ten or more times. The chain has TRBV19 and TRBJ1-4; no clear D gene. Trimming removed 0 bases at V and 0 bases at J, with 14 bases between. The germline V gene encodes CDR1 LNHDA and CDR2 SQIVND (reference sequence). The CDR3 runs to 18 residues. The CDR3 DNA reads TGTGCCAGTAGTATAGATCCGGGCAGGACTGCAACTAATGAAAAACTGTTTTTT. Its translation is CASSIDPGRTATNEKLFF.